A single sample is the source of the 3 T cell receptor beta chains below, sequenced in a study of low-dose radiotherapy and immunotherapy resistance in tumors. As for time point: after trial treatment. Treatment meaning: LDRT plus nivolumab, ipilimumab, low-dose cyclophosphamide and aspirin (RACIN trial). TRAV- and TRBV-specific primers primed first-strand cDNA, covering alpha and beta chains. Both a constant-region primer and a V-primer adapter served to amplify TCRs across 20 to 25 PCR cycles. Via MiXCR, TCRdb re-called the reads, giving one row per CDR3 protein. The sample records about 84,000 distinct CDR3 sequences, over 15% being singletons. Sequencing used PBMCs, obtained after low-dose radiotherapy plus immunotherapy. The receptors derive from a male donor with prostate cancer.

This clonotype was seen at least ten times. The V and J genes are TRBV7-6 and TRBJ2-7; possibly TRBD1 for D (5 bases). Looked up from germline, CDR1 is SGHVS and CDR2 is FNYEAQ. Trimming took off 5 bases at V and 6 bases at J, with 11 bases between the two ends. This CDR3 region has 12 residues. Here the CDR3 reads CASSASRAEQYF. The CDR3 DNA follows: TGTGCCAGCAGCGCAAGCAGGGCCGAGCAGTACTTC.

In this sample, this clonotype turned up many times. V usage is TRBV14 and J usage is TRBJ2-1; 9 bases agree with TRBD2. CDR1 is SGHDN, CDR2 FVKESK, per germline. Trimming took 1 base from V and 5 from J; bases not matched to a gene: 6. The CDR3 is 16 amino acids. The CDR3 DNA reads TGTGCCAGCAGCCAAGGACCGACTAGCGGAAACAATGAGCAGTTCTTC. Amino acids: CASSQGPTSGNNEQFF.

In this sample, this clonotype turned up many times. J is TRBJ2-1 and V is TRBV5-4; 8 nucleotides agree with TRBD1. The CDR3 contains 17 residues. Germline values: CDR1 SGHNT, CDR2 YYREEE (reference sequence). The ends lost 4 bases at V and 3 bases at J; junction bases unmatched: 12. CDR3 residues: CASSIPSGGQDYNEQFF. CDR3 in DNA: TGTGCCAGCAGCATACCATCCGGGGGACAGGACTACAATGAGCAGTTCTTC.